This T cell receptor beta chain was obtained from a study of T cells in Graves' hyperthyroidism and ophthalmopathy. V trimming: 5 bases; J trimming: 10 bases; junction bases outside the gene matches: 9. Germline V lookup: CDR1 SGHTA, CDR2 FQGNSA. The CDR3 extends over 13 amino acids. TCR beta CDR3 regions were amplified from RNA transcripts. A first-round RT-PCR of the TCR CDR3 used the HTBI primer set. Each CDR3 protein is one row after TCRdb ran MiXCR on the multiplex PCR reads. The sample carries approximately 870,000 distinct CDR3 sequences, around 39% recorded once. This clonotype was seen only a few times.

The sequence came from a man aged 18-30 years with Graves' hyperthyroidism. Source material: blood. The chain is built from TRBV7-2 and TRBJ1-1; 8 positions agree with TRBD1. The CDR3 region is CASSPGQGVRAFF. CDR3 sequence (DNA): TGTGCCAGCAGCCCAGGACAGGGCGTGCGAGCTTTCTTT.